This TCR beta chain was retrieved from a study of CD8 T cells in Susac syndrome. General observations from the study: Only a relatively small number of individuals were included in the TCR sequencing and HLA analysis.

TEMRA cells were enriched by FACS, while CD8+ and CD4+ T cells were obtained through a negative isolation that was performed magnetically. It was with random hexamers that roughly 0.5 to 1 ug RNA was reverse transcribed. By means of immunoSEQ multiplex PCR, TCR beta CDR3 spanning 54 Vbeta and 13 Jbeta underwent amplification. MiXCR, run by TCRdb on the immunoSEQ multiplex PCR reads, gives a single entry per CDR3 protein. The sample holds over 130,000 distinct CDR3 sequences, roughly 95% seen once. The germline CDR1 and CDR2 sequences are KGHDR and SFDVKD. This CDR3 comprises 16 residues. Trimming at V came to 6 bases and at J to 4 bases, leaving 10 bases not matched to a gene. A note on this clonotype: Antigen unknown.

The sequencing input was CD4+ T cells from PBMCs. The chain recombines TRBV24-1 with TRBJ2-1; 8 bases line up with TRBD2. This sequence was found in a human donor with multiple sclerosis. CDR3 loop: CATSSPRGGIYNEQFF. For the CDR3, the DNA is TGTGCCACCAGTTCCCCCCGCGGGGGGATTTACAATGAGCAGTTCTTC.